A single sample is the source of the 10 T cell receptor beta chains below, sequenced in a study of cytomegalovirus exposure and HLA in healthy donors (TCRdb year 2017). Library preparation used the immunoSEQ multiplex PCR assay. For the multiplex PCR, a mixture combining 60 forward primers for TCR Vbeta segments and 13 reverse primers for TCR Jbeta segments was used. The clones in this table, taken by TCRdb from immuneACCESS, are in-frame only. Not every clone is retained; where verified, under half of the shortfall comes from an unresolved V gene, and the cause of the rest is unknown. The sample table records more than 150,000 clones; around 80% of these occur just once. Less than 9.5% of the sample goes to the ten largest clones. The sequenced material came from PBMCs. The receptors stem from a woman aged 40 to 50 in good health and CMV-seropositive.

J is TRBJ2-1 and V is TRBV4-2; 9 nucleotides align to TRBD2. The germline V gene encodes CDR1 LGHNA and CDR2 YNFKEQ. The CDR3 covers 17 residues. The V gene end was trimmed by 0 bases and the J gene end by 4 bases; junction bases not matched to a gene: 7. In DNA, the CDR3 is TGTGCCAGCAGCCAAGATCAAGCTAGCGGGATATACAATGAGCAGTTCTTC. It encodes CASSQDQASGIYNEQFF.

The V gene is TRBV7-2, the J gene TRBJ2-5; TRBD2 agrees at 8 bases. Germline-derived CDR1 and CDR2 are SGHTA and FQGNSA. The CDR3 consists of 19 residues. The ends lost 5 bases at V and 1 base at J; junction bases unmatched: 18. CDR3 DNA sequence: TGTGCCAGCAGCCTCAGCGGGAGATTTCATCCCTCTGGCCAAGAGACCCAGTACTTC. Translated: CASSLSGRFHPSGQETQYF.

Worth noting for this clone: Other DNA sequences in this specimen translate into the identical CDR3. This sequence joins TRBV7-9 and TRBJ2-7; no clear D. Trimming pared 1 base from V and 2 bases from J, leaving 9 bases between. The germline CDR1 and CDR2 sequences are SEHNR and FQNEAQ (reference sequence). This CDR3 spans 14 amino acids. The chain's CDR3 is CASSLVSVTYEQYF. Here the CDR3 DNA reads TGTGCCAGCAGCTTAGTGTCAGTTACCTACGAGCAGTACTTC. Together with reference TRBV7-9 and TRBJ2-7, the CDR3 gives the full variable domain: DTGVSQNPRHKITKRGQNVTFRCDPISEHNRLYWYRQTLGQGPEFLTYFQNEAQLEKSRLLSDRFSAERPKGSFSTLEIQRTEQGDSAMYLCASSLVSVTYEQYFGPGTRLTVT.

The chain is built from TRBV28 and TRBJ1-3; D gene uncertain. CDR1 is MDHEN and CDR2 is SYDVKM in the germline V gene. The CDR3 contains 15 residues. The V and J ends lost 2 bases and 4 bases respectively, with 12 bases between them. The CDR3, as DNA: TGTGCCAGCAGTTTACAGACCCCGGGGGGAAACACCATATATTTT. This encodes CASSLQTPGGNTIYF. The full variable domain, rest sourced from reference TRBV28 and TRBJ1-3, is DVKVTQSSRYLVKRTGEKVFLECVQDMDHENMFWYRQDPGLGLRLIYFSYDVKMKEKGDIPEGYSVSREKKERFSLILESASTNQTSMYLCASSLQTPGGNTIYFGEGSWLTVV.

This clone has only a few counts. The chain recombines TRBV6-6 with TRBJ2-4, with TRBD2 matching over 7 bases. V was clipped by 5 bases and J by 3 bases; unmatched bases: 7. Per the germline V gene, CDR1 is MNHNY and CDR2 is SVGAGI (reference sequence). The CDR3 spans 15 residues. CDR3 DNA sequence: TGTGCCAGCAGTGCCTCGGGGGGTTTCAAAAACATTCAGTACTTC. Translating gives CASSASGGFKNIQYF.

This clone came up once. V and J are TRBV19 and TRBJ1-5; 9 bases map to TRBD1. The germline CDR1 and CDR2 sequences are LNHDA and SQIVND (reference sequence). This CDR3 has 13 amino acids. Trimming took 8 bases from V and 4 from J; bases not matched to a gene: 3. CDR3 loop: CASAGTGNQPQHF. The CDR3 region has the DNA TGTGCCAGTGCCGGGACAGGGAATCAGCCCCAGCATTTT.

The V call is TRBV10-3, the J call TRBJ2-7; possibly TRBD1 for D (5 bases). The CDR3 runs 16 residues. The germline V gene encodes CDR1 ENHRY and CDR2 SYGVKD. V was cut by 3 bases and J by 3 bases, with 18 bases left in between. Here the CDR3 reads CAISDSSTDANYEQYF. The DNA of the CDR3 is TGTGCCATCAGTGATTCTTCGACAGATGCCAACTACGAGCAGTACTTC.

The V gene is TRBV19, the J gene TRBJ2-1; 9 bases map to TRBD2. J gave up 3 bases and V 3 bases, and 0 bases lay outside the gene matches. Germline V gene sequence: CDR1 LNHDA, CDR2 SQIVND (reference sequence). CDR3 length: 14 amino acids. The CDR3, as DNA: TGTGCCAGTAGTATGACTAGCGGCTACAATGAGCAGTTCTTC. Translation gives CASSMTSGYNEQFF.

This chain joins TRBV28 and TRBJ1-5, with D perhaps matching TRBD1 (6 bases). From germline, CDR1 is MDHEN and CDR2 SYDVKM. The CDR3 loop spans 14 amino acids. Deletions cut 3 bases from V and 6 bases from J, with 12 bases between. The CDR3 DNA sequence: TGTGCCAGCAGTTTGACAGGCGCAACTCAGCCCCAGCATTTT. Translated: CASSLTGATQPQHF.

J is TRBJ2-5 and V is TRBV4-1, with 7 bases that match TRBD1. Germline loops: CDR1 MGHRA, CDR2 YSYEKL. V was clipped by 2 bases and J by 1 base; unmatched bases: 4. The CDR3 sequence is 15 residues long. The CDR3 DNA follows: TGCGCCAGCAGCCAAAGTCGGACAGGCCAAGAGACCCAGTACTTC. It specifies CASSQSRTGQETQYF.